The next 22 T cell receptor beta chains were all read from a single sample in a study of T-cell memory formation after mild COVID-19. Each CDR3 protein gets one entry after TCRdb re-called the 5' RACE reads with MiXCR. The sample has 450,000 to 650,000 distinct CDR3 sequences, more than 15% seen once. The specimen was PBMCs or a T cell subset sorted from them (not recorded which). All receptors come from an adult woman who had mild COVID-19 (a few samples of this study predate the infection). Cell type and time point are not known.

The table lists this clonotype with a few counts. The CDR3: CASSFRRAGSPLHF. The CDR3, as DNA: TGTGCCAGCAGTTTTCGGAGGGCTGGGTCACCCCTCCACTTT. This rearrangement joins TRBV12-3 or TRBV12-4 to TRBJ1-6; no clear D gene. The V end was cut by 3 bases, the J end by 10 bases, with 13 bases between. The CDR3 is 14 amino acids.

This clonotype was counted a few times. CDR3 sequence: CASSDGRRETQYF. CDR3 DNA sequence: TGTGCCAGCAGTGACGGACGGCGAGAGACCCAGTACTTC. The chain carries TRBV12-3 or TRBV12-4 and TRBJ2-5; the D is unclear. The CDR3 is 13 amino acids. With 5 bases removed from V and 4 bases from J, the gap between germline ends came to 11 bases.

V usage is TRBV27 and J usage is TRBJ2-7, with D perhaps matching TRBD2 (6 bases). CDR1 and CDR2 (germline): MNHEY, SMNVEV (reference sequence). V dropped 9 bases and J dropped 0 bases, with 12 bases sitting between them. The CDR3 spans 13 residues. The CDR3 here is CASRLATSYEQYF. The DNA for the CDR3 is TGTGCCAGTAGGCTAGCGACCTCCTACGAGCAGTACTTC.

The rearrangement joins TRBV5-6 to TRBJ2-3; 10 positions match TRBD1. Germline loops: CDR1 SGHDT, CDR2 YYEEEE. The V and J ends lost 4 bases and 3 bases, in that order; junction bases with no gene match: 5. This CDR3 has 15 residues. Here the CDR3 DNA reads TGTGCCAGCAGCGCGGGACAGGGGTATACAGATACGCAGTATTTT. Translating gives CASSAGQGYTDTQYF.

This clonotype occurred many times. This sequence joins TRBV7-9 and TRBJ2-1; 9 bases match TRBD1. CDR1 and CDR2 (germline): SEHNR, FQNEAQ (reference sequence). This CDR3 is 19 amino acids long. With V trimmed by 4 bases and J by 1 base, 14 bases remained unmatched. For the CDR3, the DNA is TGTGCCAGCAGCTCGACCGGGACAGGGAAGTTTAGGTCCTACAATGAGCAGTTCTTC. It specifies CASSSTGTGKFRSYNEQFF.

The chain carries TRBV20-1 and TRBJ1-1; 10 positions match TRBD1. V shed 6 bases, J shed 10 bases, and the junction held 11 bases outside the gene matches. Germline CDR1 DFQATT, CDR2 SNEGSKA (reference sequence). The CDR3 totals 13 residues. CDR3 region: CSAAGTGDSGAFF. The CDR3 bases are TGCAGTGCAGCCGGGACAGGGGATTCAGGAGCTTTCTTT.

The J gene is TRBJ2-5, the V gene TRBV12-3 or TRBV12-4, with TRBD2 identical over 13 bases. With 5 bases clipped from V and 4 bases from J, the junction kept 10 bases outside the gene matches. The CDR3 spans 17 residues. The CDR3 protein is CASSIQWTSGSSETQYF. The CDR3 DNA reads TGTGCCAGCAGTATTCAATGGACTAGCGGGAGTTCAGAGACCCAGTACTTC.

In this sample, this clonotype turned up a few times. This chain joins TRBV6-2 or TRBV6-3 and TRBJ2-1; 11 nucleotides line up with TRBD2. V lost 4 bases, J lost 10 bases, and 12 bases stayed unmatched. Germline lookup yields CDR1 MNHEY and CDR2 SVGEGT. The CDR3 has 16 residues. The CDR3 reads CASSSTRSLAGGEQFF. The CDR3 nucleotides read TGTGCCAGCAGTTCTACCAGGAGCCTAGCGGGAGGAGAGCAGTTCTTC.

This clonotype occurred a few times. CDR3 sequence: CASSVGGGTESYEQYF. CDR3 DNA: TGTGCCAGTAGTGTAGGCGGGGGGACAGAGTCCTACGAGCAGTACTTC. The J gene is TRBJ2-7, the V gene TRBV19, with TRBD2 as a possible D gene (8 bases). The V and J ends lost 5 bases and 1 base respectively, with 18 bases between them. Germline V gene sequence: CDR1 LNHDA, CDR2 SQIVND (reference sequence). CDR3 length equals 16 residues.

This clonotype was seen a handful of times. The chain links TRBV18 to TRBJ1-5; the D is unclear. The V gene's germline CDR1 is KGHSH and CDR2 LQKENI. Trimming removed 2 bases from V and 5 bases from J, with 10 bases in between. This CDR3 contains 14 residues. CDR3 residues: CASSPMVDDQPQHF. As DNA, the CDR3 is TGTGCCAGCTCACCAATGGTAGATGATCAGCCCCAGCATTTT.

In this sample, this clonotype turned up a few times. This chain joins TRBV5-1 and TRBJ2-1; TRBD2 matches at 7 bases. CDR1 is SGHRS and CDR2 is YFSETQ in the germline V gene. The V segment lost 0 bases and the J segment 2 bases; nucleotides outside the gene matches: 5. The CDR3 length is 16 residues. This CDR3 is CASSLDGGGTYNEQFF. Here the CDR3 DNA reads TGCGCCAGCAGCTTGGATGGCGGGGGAACCTACAATGAGCAGTTCTTC.

The sample holds many counts of this clonotype. This chain uses TRBV9 with TRBJ2-5; TRBD2 matches 7 bases. Trimming took 3 bases from V and 5 from J; bases not matched to a gene: 10. Germline V gene lookup returns CDR1 SGDLS and CDR2 YYNGEE. The CDR3 length is 15 residues. This CDR3 reads CASSGGTIPGETQYF. For the CDR3, the DNA is TGTGCCAGCAGCGGAGGGACTATCCCGGGGGAGACCCAGTACTTC.

The chain combines TRBV7-6 with TRBJ1-1; D ambiguous. Germline V lookup: CDR1 SGHVS, CDR2 FNYEAQ. Trimming took off 5 bases at V and 1 base at J, with 11 bases between the two ends. This CDR3 contains 14 residues. CDR3: CASSKGPENTEAFF. CDR3 DNA sequence: TGTGCCAGCAGCAAGGGCCCCGAGAACACTGAAGCTTTCTTT.

This clonotype has a handful of counts. The J gene is TRBJ1-5, the V gene TRBV4-3; D is undetermined. There are 15 residues in the CDR3. Germline CDR1 is LGHNA and CDR2 is YSLEER. V gave up 0 bases and J gave up 7 bases, with 13 bases separating them. CDR3 sequence reads: CASSQDSGFGQPQHF. CDR3 in DNA: TGCGCCAGCAGCCAAGATTCGGGGTTTGGACAGCCCCAGCATTTT.

In this sample, this clonotype turned up a few times. The chain carries TRBV7-3 and TRBJ2-2; TRBD2 is a possible D gene (7 bases). CDR1 is SGHTA and CDR2 is FQGTGA in the germline V gene. This CDR3 is built from 18 residues. V was shortened by 1 base and J by 6 bases, with 21 bases between the two germline ends. For the CDR3, the DNA is TGTGCCAGCAGCTTAAAAGGGGGGGCCCCATCGCGCGCCGGGGAGCTGTTTTTT. Encoded protein: CASSLKGGAPSRAGELFF.

In DNA, the CDR3 is TGTGCCACCAGTGATACTACAAGGAACCAAGAGACCCAGTACTTC. Translating gives CATSDTTRNQETQYF. The rearrangement links TRBV24-1 to TRBJ2-5, with no clear D. CDR1 and CDR2 from the germline V gene are KGHDR and SFDVKD. This CDR3 has 15 amino acids. Trimming removed 3 bases from V and 0 bases from J, with 10 bases in between.

The chain uses TRBV7-9 and TRBJ1-1; D is undetermined. Trimming removed 1 base from V and 6 bases from J, with 30 bases in between. The CDR3 is 20 residues long. CDR1 and CDR2 from the germline V gene are SEHNR and FQNEAQ (reference sequence). CDR3 bases: TGTGCCAGCAGCTTAGATGTAATTGATGATGACCTTCCCCTAGGCGCTGAAGCTTTCTTT. Protein sequence: CASSLDVIDDDLPLGAEAFF.

This clonotype was observed a few times. The rearrangement joins TRBV12-5 to TRBJ2-1; possibly TRBD1 for D (6 bases). Germline CDR1 is LGHNT and CDR2 is FRNRAP. Trimming stripped 7 bases from V and 4 bases from J, with 14 bases between. The CDR3 contains 14 residues. CDR3 region: CASVPGQGYNEQFF. CDR3 DNA: TGTGCTAGTGTCCCAGGGCAGGGGTACAATGAGCAGTTCTTC.

The sample holds a few counts of this clonotype. V and J are TRBV4-1 and TRBJ1-2; D remains ambiguous. The CDR3 is 16 amino acids. V was cut by 3 bases and J by 5 bases, with 19 bases left in between. Germline values: CDR1 MGHRA, CDR2 YSYEKL. The CDR3 region is CASSHVGVSREYGYTF. The CDR3, as DNA: TGCGCCAGCAGCCACGTGGGTGTCAGCCGAGAGTATGGCTACACCTTC.

The genes are TRBV6-5 and TRBJ1-1, with 7 bases identical to TRBD1. With V trimmed by 5 bases and J by 9 bases, 9 bases remained unmatched. The CDR3 contains 13 residues. Germline V gives CDR1 MNHEY, CDR2 SVGAGI. The CDR3: CASSPQGTEQAFF. For the CDR3, the DNA is TGTGCCAGCAGTCCCCAAGGGACAGAGCAAGCTTTCTTT.

V and J are TRBV5-5 and TRBJ2-3, with a possible D match to TRBD2 (5 bases). Trimming took 0 bases from V and 1 from J, leaving 9 bases between them. The CDR3 totals 15 residues. CDR1 and CDR2 from the germline V gene are SGHKS and YYEKEE (reference sequence). The CDR3 reads CASSLVVGGTDTQYF. The CDR3 DNA is TGTGCCAGCAGCTTGGTGGTGGGAGGCACAGATACGCAGTATTTT.

This clonotype has more than one count but fewer than ten. V gene TRBV4-1 combines with J gene TRBJ2-5; D might be TRBD2 (5 bases). This CDR3 has 17 amino acids. CDR1 is MGHRA and CDR2 is YSYEKL in the germline V gene. The V end lost 0 bases, the J end lost 7 bases, and 21 bases lay between the germline ends. CDR3 coding DNA: TGCGCCAGCAGCCAAGATAGAAATCGGGGTATTGGAAGGACCCAGTACTTC. This encodes CASSQDRNRGIGRTQYF.